This passage covers 18 T cell receptor beta chains from one sample sequenced in a study of CDR3 diversity in severe acne. A single record per CDR3 protein comes from TCRdb applying MiXCR to the PCR reads. The table shows roughly 100,000 distinct CDR3 sequences, with about half occurring only once. The sequenced sample consisted of blood. Every receptor here comes from a male donor with acne.

This clonotype appeared a few times. The V call is TRBV7-8, the J call TRBJ2-7; TRBD1 matches at 10 bases. The trim removed 1 base at V and 5 bases at J, leaving 5 bases unmatched. Per the germline V gene, CDR1 is SGHVS and CDR2 is FQNEAQ. This CDR3 has 15 amino acids. CDR3 protein: CASSLDRTGGNEQYF. Here the CDR3 DNA reads TGTGCCAGCAGCTTAGATAGGACAGGGGGTAACGAGCAGTACTTC.

This clonotype was found many times. The chain carries TRBV20-1 and TRBJ1-5, with D possibly being TRBD1 (5 bases). Trimming shortened V by 0 bases and J by 0 bases, and 12 bases separated the two germline ends. Germline V gene lookup returns CDR1 DFQATT and CDR2 SNEGSKA (reference sequence). This CDR3 comprises 16 residues. The CDR3 reads CSAREPGRYSNQPQHF. The CDR3 nucleotides are TGCAGTGCTAGAGAACCAGGGCGATATAGCAATCAGCCCCAGCATTTT.

This clonotype was counted only a few times. The chain uses TRBV4-3 and TRBJ2-7; no clear D. CDR3 length: 12 residues. The V end was cut by 0 bases, the J end by 6 bases, with 6 bases between. The germline gives CDR1 LGHNA, CDR2 YSLEER. CDR3 in DNA: TGCGCCAGCAGCCAAGAGCCTAGCGAGCAGTACTTC. Translated, it gives CASSQEPSEQYF.

This clonotype came up many times. V and J are TRBV5-8 and TRBJ2-7; D is ambiguous. Germline V lookup: CDR1 SGHTS, CDR2 YDEGEE. The V end lost 4 bases, the J end lost 3 bases, and 17 bases lay between the germline ends. The CDR3 runs to 15 residues. DNA of the CDR3: TGTGCCAGCAGCCACCAGAATGCCGCCGACTACGAGCAGTACTTC. Its protein product is CASSHQNAADYEQYF.

The chain uses TRBV27 and TRBJ2-3; perhaps D is TRBD1 or TRBD2 (7 bases each). This CDR3 comprises 16 residues. Germline CDR1 reads MNHEY; CDR2 reads SMNVEV (reference sequence). V dropped 3 bases and J dropped 4 bases, with 17 bases sitting between them. The CDR3 coding sequence is TGTGCCAGCAGTTTTGTTTGGGGAGGGGGCGCAGATACGCAGTATTTT. Translation: CASSFVWGGGADTQYF.

As to this clonotype: This may arise from a read error, as a much more abundant clone is one base away. The gene calls are TRBV12-3 or TRBV12-4 and TRBJ2-7; D gene ambiguous. The CDR3 is made up of 13 amino acids. CDR3 region: CASSFGDSYDQYF. CDR3 DNA: TGTGCCAGCAGTTTCGGAGATTCCTACGATCAGTACTTC.

The chain joins TRBV20-1 to TRBJ2-2; 10 bases match TRBD2. The V and J ends lost 5 bases and 11 bases, in that order; junction bases with no gene match: 8. The CDR3 loop spans 13 amino acids. From germline, CDR1 is DFQATT and CDR2 SNEGSKA (reference sequence). As DNA, the CDR3 is TGCAGTGCTTTTCGGACTAGCGGCAATGAGCTGTTTTTT. It codes for CSAFRTSGNELFF.

This clonotype was counted once. CDR3 nucleotide sequence: TGTGCCAGCAGCTTAGCGCTAATTATGCTAGCGGGAGCGTCATACGAGCAGTACTTC. Its translation is CASSLALIMLAGASYEQYF. J is TRBJ2-7 and V is TRBV7-8; TRBD2 matches at 10 bases. Germline values: CDR1 SGHVS, CDR2 FQNEAQ. The junction had 15 bases not matched to a gene; V was cut back by 0 bases and J by 4 bases. This CDR3 contains 19 residues.

The chain joins TRBV2 to TRBJ2-7; D gene unclear. V lost 6 bases, J lost 0 bases, and 15 bases lay in between. CDR3 length equals 15 residues. Germline V gene sequence: CDR1 SNHLY, CDR2 FYNNEI. The CDR3 DNA reads as TGTGCCAGCAGCCAAGATCCCGGCCGCTCCTACGAGCAGTACTTC. This codes for CASSQDPGRSYEQYF.

V gene TRBV12-3 or TRBV12-4 combines with J gene TRBJ1-4; possibly TRBD1 for D (5 bases). Trimming shortened V by 6 bases and J by 2 bases, and 16 bases separated the two germline ends. The CDR3 totals 16 residues. As DNA, the CDR3 is TGTGCCAGCAGCGACGAGGGGATAGGGACTAATGAAAAACTGTTTTTT. Its translation is CASSDEGIGTNEKLFF.

The chain uses TRBV20-1 and TRBJ2-7; 14 bases map to TRBD2. The trim removed 5 bases at V and 0 bases at J, leaving 12 bases unmatched. The CDR3 covers 18 residues. Looked up from germline, CDR1 is DFQATT and CDR2 is SNEGSKA (reference sequence). CDR3 sequence: CSADGTSGSSPSSYEQYF. CDR3 nucleotide sequence: TGCAGTGCTGACGGGACTAGCGGGAGCAGCCCTAGCTCCTACGAGCAGTACTTC.

This rearrangement joins TRBV6-2 or TRBV6-3 to TRBJ2-2; 7 nucleotides match TRBD1. The CDR3 totals 13 residues. The trim removed 7 bases at V and 5 bases at J, leaving 4 bases unmatched. Per the germline V gene, CDR1 is MNHEY and CDR2 is SVGEGT. This CDR3 reads CASKRRGTGELFF. The DNA of the CDR3 is TGTGCCAGCAAACGCAGGGGGACCGGGGAGCTGTTTTTT.

This clonotype was recorded many times. V usage is TRBV20-1 and J usage is TRBJ2-3; D not resolved. CDR1 DFQATT and CDR2 SNEGSKA come from the germline V gene (reference sequence). This CDR3 is built from 12 residues. The CDR3 DNA is TGCAGGGGCCCCTCGGTGGACCCCGCCCAGTATTTT. Protein sequence: CRGPSVDPAQYF.

V gene TRBV7-2 combines with J gene TRBJ1-1; D is unclear. V lost 2 bases, J lost 1 base, and 11 bases lay in between. Germline V gives CDR1 SGHTA, CDR2 FQGNSA. This CDR3 region has 15 residues. CDR3 region: CASSLTAAGNTEAFF. CDR3 DNA: TGTGCCAGCAGCTTAACGGCGGCCGGGAACACTGAAGCTTTCTTT.

The DNA of the CDR3 is TGCAGTGCTAGAGAGGCTAGCGGGAGGGCCGGCTACAATGAGCAGTTCTTC. This codes for CSAREASGRAGYNEQFF. The chain carries TRBV20-1 and TRBJ2-1; 12 bases align to TRBD2. With 0 bases clipped from V and 3 bases from J, the junction kept 6 bases outside the gene matches. Germline V gives CDR1 DFQATT, CDR2 SNEGSKA (reference sequence). There are 17 residues in the CDR3.

The chain carries TRBV15 and TRBJ1-1; the D is unclear. This CDR3 has 13 amino acids. In germline, CDR1 is LNHNV, CDR2 YYDKDF (reference sequence). The germline V and J ends were trimmed by 0 bases and 5 bases, with 7 bases remaining between them. Here the CDR3 reads CATSREGGTEAFF. In DNA, the CDR3 is TGTGCCACCAGCAGAGAGGGAGGGACTGAAGCTTTCTTT.

The gene calls are TRBV2 and TRBJ1-2; no definite D call. There are 12 residues in the CDR3. Germline V gene sequence: CDR1 SNHLY, CDR2 FYNNEI. Trimming cost V 3 bases and J 10 bases, with 12 bases left between them. In DNA, the CDR3 is TGTGCCAGCAGTGATAGGGATGGCTTCTACACCTTC. It encodes CASSDRDGFYTF.

Details on this clonotype: A much larger clone sits a single nucleotide away, making a read error possible. The chain combines TRBV15 with TRBJ1-1; 10 bases line up with TRBD1. Germline V CDR1 and CDR2: LNHNV, YYDKDF (reference sequence). This CDR3 comprises 15 residues. The CDR3 DNA reads as TGTGCCACCAGCAGAGCGACAGGGGGCAACACTGAAGCTTCCTTT. This encodes CATSRATGGNTEASF. Based on the CDR3 plus reference TRBV15 and TRBJ1-1, the full variable domain is DAMVIQNPRYQVTQFGKPVTLSCSQTLNHNVMYWYQQKSSQAPKLLFHYYDKDFNNEADTPDNFQSRRPNTSFCFLDIRSPGLGDTAMYLCATSRATGGNTEASFGQGTRLTVV.